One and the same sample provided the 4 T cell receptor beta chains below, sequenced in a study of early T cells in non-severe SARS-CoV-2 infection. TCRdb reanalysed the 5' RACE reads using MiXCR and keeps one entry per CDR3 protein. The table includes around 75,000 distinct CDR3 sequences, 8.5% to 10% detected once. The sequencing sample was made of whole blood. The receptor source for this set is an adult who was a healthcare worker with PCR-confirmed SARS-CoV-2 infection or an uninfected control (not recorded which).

The CDR3 bases are TGTGCCAGCAAAAGAATCGGTGATGAGCAGTTCTTC. It yields the protein CASKRIGDEQFF. The V call is TRBV7-9, the J call TRBJ2-1; D unresolved. V was trimmed by 7 bases and J by 8 bases, leaving 12 bases between them. This CDR3 is built from 12 residues. Germline CDR1 reads SEHNR; CDR2 reads FQNEAQ (reference sequence).

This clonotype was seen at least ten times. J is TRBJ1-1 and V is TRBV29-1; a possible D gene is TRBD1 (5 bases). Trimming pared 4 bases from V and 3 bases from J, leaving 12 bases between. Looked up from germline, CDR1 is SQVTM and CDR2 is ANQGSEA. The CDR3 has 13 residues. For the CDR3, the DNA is TGCAGCGTTGCTGCCGGGGGGGACACTGAAGCTTTCTTT. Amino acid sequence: CSVAAGGDTEAFF.

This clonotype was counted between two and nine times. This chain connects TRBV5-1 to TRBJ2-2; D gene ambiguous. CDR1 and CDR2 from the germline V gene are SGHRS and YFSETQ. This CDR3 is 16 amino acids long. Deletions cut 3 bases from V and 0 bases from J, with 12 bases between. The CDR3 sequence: CASSSPGPANTGELFF. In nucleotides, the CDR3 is TGCGCCAGCAGCTCTCCTGGGCCGGCGAACACCGGGGAGCTGTTTTTT.

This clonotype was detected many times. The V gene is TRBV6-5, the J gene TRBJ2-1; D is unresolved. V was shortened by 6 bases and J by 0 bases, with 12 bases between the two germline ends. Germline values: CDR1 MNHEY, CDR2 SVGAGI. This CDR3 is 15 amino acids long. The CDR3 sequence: CASRKSWSSYNEQFF. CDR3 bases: TGTGCCAGCAGGAAAAGTTGGAGCTCCTACAATGAGCAGTTCTTC.